These 8 T cell receptor beta chains came from one sample sequenced in a study of CD8 T cells in Susac syndrome. With random hexamers, about 0.5 to 1 ug RNA was reverse transcribed. TCRdb re-analysed the immunoSEQ multiplex PCR reads in MiXCR, keeping a single row per CDR3 protein. The table records approximately 150,000 distinct CDR3 sequences, 75% to 90% of them present only once. The specimen sequenced was CD8+ T cells from PBMCs. The receptors shown here come from a human donor with multiple sclerosis.

The gene calls are TRBV28 and TRBJ2-3; TRBD2 might be the D (7 bases). The CDR3 has 14 amino acids. V lost 3 bases and J lost 11, with 18 bases in between. Germline CDR1 is MDHEN and CDR2 is SYDVKM. CDR3 sequence: CASSFLGGRRGQYF. The CDR3 DNA follows: TGTGCCAGCAGTTTCTTGGGGGGGCGGAGGGGGCAGTATTTT.

J is TRBJ2-3 and V is TRBV7-8; D gene unclear. Per the germline V gene, CDR1 is SGHVS and CDR2 is FQNEAQ. V lost 4 bases and J lost 0, with 14 bases in between. The CDR3 loop spans 16 amino acids. CDR3 nucleotides: TGTGCCAGCAGCTCGGCCGCAGAAATTAGCACAGATACGCAGTATTTT. It translates to CASSSAAEISTDTQYF.

This clonotype was detected only a few times. This chain connects TRBV4-3 to TRBJ1-4; TRBD1 agrees at 11 bases. Trimming at V came to 0 bases and at J to 7 bases, leaving 4 bases not matched to a gene. The CDR3 is 16 amino acids. The V gene's germline CDR1 is LGHNA and CDR2 YSLEER. DNA for the CDR3: TGCGCCAGCAGCCAAGATCGGGGGACAGGGGGTGAAAAACTGTTTTTT. Residues: CASSQDRGTGGEKLFF.

This clonotype was observed a few times. The V and J genes are TRBV4-3 and TRBJ1-5; D remains ambiguous. This CDR3 has 15 amino acids. Germline lookup yields CDR1 LGHNA and CDR2 YSLEER. Trimming left V 1 base short and J 8 bases short, with 15 bases between. The CDR3 spells CASSQVGREGEPQHF. For the CDR3, the DNA is TGCGCCAGCAGCCAAGTAGGGAGGGAAGGAGAGCCCCAGCATTTT.

The DNA for the CDR3 is TGCAGTGCTAGAGATTCGGGGCAGGGCCATCAGCCCCAGCATTTT. It specifies CSARDSGQGHQPQHF. V is TRBV20-1 and J is TRBJ1-5; D might be TRBD1 (5 bases). The CDR3 contains 15 residues. V gave up 0 bases and J gave up 5 bases, with 14 bases separating them. CDR1 is DFQATT, CDR2 SNEGSKA, per germline (reference sequence).

The chain carries TRBV15 and TRBJ2-5; 13 bases are shared with TRBD2. The CDR3 consists of 18 residues. J lost 5 bases, V lost 1 base, and 10 bases had no gene match. CDR1 is LNHNV, CDR2 YYDKDF, per germline (reference sequence). The CDR3 sequence: CATSRGRTSGSPRETQYF. In DNA form, the CDR3 reads TGTGCCACCAGCAGAGGCAGGACTAGCGGGAGCCCAAGGGAGACCCAGTACTTC.

CDR3 region: CASSQGVVPIYEQYF. The CDR3 nucleotides read TGTGCCAGCAGCCAGGGGGTAGTCCCGATCTACGAGCAGTACTTC. The chain recombines TRBV14 with TRBJ2-7; D is possibly TRBD1 or TRBD2 (5 bases each). The CDR3 sequence is 15 residues long. Trimming took off 3 bases at V and 3 bases at J, with 15 bases between the two ends. From germline, CDR1 is SGHDN and CDR2 FVKESK.

This clonotype was detected once. This chain uses TRBV12-3 or TRBV12-4 with TRBJ1-3, with a weak D call TRBD1 (5 bases). The ends were cut back, 2 bases at V and 7 bases at J, with 12 bases in the middle. The CDR3 runs 14 residues. CDR3 loop: CASSLPWDGNTIYF. CDR3 DNA sequence: TGTGCCAGCAGTTTACCGTGGGACGGTAACACCATATATTTT.